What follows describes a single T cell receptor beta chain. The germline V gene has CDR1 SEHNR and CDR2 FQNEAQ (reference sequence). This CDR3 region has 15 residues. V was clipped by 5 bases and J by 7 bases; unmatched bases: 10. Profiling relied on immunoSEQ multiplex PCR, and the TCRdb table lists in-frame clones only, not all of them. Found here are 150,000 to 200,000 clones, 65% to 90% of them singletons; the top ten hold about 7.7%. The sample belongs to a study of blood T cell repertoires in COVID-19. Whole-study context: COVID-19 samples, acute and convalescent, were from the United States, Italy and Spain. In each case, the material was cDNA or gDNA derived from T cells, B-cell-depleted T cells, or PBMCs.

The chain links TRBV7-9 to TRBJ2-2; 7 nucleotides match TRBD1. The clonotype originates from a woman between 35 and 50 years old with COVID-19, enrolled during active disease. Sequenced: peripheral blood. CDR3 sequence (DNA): TGTGCCAGCAGCCAGATGACAGGGTTGGACGGGGAGCTGTTTTTT. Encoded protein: CASSQMTGLDGELFF.